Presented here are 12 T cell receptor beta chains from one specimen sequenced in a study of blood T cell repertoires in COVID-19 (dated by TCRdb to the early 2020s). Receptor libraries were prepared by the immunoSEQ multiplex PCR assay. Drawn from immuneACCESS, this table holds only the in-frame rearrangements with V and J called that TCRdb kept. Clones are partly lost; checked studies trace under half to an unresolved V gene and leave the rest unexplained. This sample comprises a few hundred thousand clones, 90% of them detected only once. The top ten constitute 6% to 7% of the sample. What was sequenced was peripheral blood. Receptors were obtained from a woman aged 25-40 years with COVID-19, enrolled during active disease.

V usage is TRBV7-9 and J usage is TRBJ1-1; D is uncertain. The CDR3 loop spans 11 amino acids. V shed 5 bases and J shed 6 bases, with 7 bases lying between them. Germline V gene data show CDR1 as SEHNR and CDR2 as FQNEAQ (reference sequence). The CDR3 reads CASSREAEAFF. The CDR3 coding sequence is TGTGCCAGCAGCCGGGAGGCTGAAGCTTTCTTT.

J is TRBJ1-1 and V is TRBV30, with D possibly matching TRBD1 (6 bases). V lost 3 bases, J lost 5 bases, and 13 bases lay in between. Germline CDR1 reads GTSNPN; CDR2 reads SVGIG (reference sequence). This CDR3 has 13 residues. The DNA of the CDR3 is TGTGCCTGGAGATCACAGGGTTGGACTGAAGCTTTCTTT. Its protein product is CAWRSQGWTEAFF.

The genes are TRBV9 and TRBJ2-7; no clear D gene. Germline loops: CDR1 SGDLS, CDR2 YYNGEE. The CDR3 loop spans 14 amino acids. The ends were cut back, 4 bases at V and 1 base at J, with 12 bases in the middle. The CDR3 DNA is TGTGCCAGCAGCCCTCAGTCCAGGTCCTACGAGCAGTACTTC. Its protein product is CASSPQSRSYEQYF. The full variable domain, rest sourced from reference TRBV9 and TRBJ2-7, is DSGVTQTPKHLITATGQRVTLRCSPRSGDLSVYWYQQSLDQGLQFLIQYYNGEERAKGNILERFSAQQFPDLHSELNLSSLELGDSALYFCASSPQSRSYEQYFGPGTRLTVT.

CDR3 coding DNA: TGCGCCAGCAGTGAGTCCAACAGGGGGAGCACCGGGGAGCTGTTTTTT. It specifies CASSESNRGSTGELFF. The rearrangement uses TRBV10-1 and TRBJ2-2; 8 bases agree with TRBD1. From germline, CDR1 is WNHNN and CDR2 SYGVQD (reference sequence). V gave up 0 bases and J gave up 4 bases; unmatched junction bases: 4. The CDR3 sequence is 16 residues long.

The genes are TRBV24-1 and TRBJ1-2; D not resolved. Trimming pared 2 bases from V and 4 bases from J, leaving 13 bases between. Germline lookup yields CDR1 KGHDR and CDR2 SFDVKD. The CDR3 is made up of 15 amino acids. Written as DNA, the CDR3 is TGTGCCACCAGTGATTCGGGAGCCGTTCTCTATGGCTACACCTTC. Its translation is CATSDSGAVLYGYTF.

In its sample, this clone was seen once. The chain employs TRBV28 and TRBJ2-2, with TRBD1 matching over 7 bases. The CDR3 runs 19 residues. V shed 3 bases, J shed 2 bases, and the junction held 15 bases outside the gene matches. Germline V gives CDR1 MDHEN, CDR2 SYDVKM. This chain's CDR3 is CASSFRGGLGSVNTGELFF. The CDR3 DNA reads TGTGCCAGCAGTTTTAGAGGGGGCCTCGGTAGCGTTAACACCGGGGAGCTGTTTTTT.

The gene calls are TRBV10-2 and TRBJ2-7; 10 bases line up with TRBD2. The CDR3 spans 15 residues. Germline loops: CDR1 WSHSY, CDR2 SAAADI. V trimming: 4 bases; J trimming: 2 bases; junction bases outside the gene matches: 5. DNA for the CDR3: TGCGCCAGCAGTGCCCAAGCGGGAGGGCCCTACGAGCAGTACTTC. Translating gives CASSAQAGGPYEQYF.

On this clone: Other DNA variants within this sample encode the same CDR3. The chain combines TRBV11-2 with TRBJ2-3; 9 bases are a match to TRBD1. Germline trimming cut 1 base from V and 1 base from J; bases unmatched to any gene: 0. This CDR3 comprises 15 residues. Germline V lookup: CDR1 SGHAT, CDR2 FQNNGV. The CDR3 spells CASSLGTGGTDTQYF. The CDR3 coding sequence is TGTGCCAGCAGCTTAGGGACAGGGGGCACAGATACGCAGTATTTT.

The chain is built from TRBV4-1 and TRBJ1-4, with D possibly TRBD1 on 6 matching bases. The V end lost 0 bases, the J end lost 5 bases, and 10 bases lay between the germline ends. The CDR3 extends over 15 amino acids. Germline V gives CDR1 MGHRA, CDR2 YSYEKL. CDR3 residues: CASSQDTGPNEKLFF. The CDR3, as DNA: TGCGCCAGCAGCCAAGATACAGGGCCAAATGAAAAACTGTTTTTT.

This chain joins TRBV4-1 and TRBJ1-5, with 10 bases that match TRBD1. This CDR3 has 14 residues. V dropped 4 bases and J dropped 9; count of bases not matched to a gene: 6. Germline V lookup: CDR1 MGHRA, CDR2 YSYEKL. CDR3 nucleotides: TGCGCCAGCAGCCCCGGACAGGGGGATCGGCCCCAGCATTTT. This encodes CASSPGQGDRPQHF.

The CDR3 reads CAWSRGTDTQYF. In DNA, the CDR3 is TGTGCCTGGAGCAGGGGGACAGATACGCAGTATTTT. The J gene is TRBJ2-3, the V gene TRBV30; 7 nucleotides align to TRBD1. Germline loops: CDR1 GTSNPN, CDR2 SVGIG (reference sequence). This CDR3 is 12 amino acids long. Trimming took 3 bases from V and 3 from J; bases not matched to a gene: 0.

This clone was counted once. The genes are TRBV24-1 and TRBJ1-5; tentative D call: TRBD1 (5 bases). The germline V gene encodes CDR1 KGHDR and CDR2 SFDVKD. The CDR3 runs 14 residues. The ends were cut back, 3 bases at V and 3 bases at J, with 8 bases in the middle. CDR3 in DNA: TGTGCCACCAGTGATAGACAGTCCAATCAGCCCCAGCATTTT. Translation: CATSDRQSNQPQHF.